The clone carrying this TCR beta chain was counted ten times or more. No antigen is known for it. It was RNA transcripts that yielded the amplified TCR beta CDR3 regions. First-round RT-PCR targeting the TCR CDR3 was performed with the HTBI primer set. From the multiplex PCR reads, TCRdb called clonotypes with MiXCR, one entry per CDR3 protein. The sample carries approximately 530,000 distinct CDR3 sequences, 15% to 20% recorded once. The diagnoses drew upon clinical symptoms, serum thyroxine and TRAb, thyroid ultrasound and orbital computed tomography. This specimen belongs to a study of T cells in Graves' hyperthyroidism and ophthalmopathy. The V end lost 0 bases, the J end lost 8 bases, and 13 bases lay between the germline ends. Germline CDR1 and CDR2: GTSNPN and SVGIG (reference sequence). The CDR3 totals 13 residues. General study points: The model identified upcoming ophthalmopathy a median approximately seven months ahead of onset.

This sequence originates from a man aged 40-49 years with Graves' ophthalmopathy. The specimen was blood. The gene calls are TRBV30 and TRBJ1-1; D is ambiguous. CDR3 amino acids: CAWSVGGPAEAFF. The CDR3 DNA reads as TGTGCCTGGAGTGTAGGAGGACCCGCAGAAGCTTTCTTT.